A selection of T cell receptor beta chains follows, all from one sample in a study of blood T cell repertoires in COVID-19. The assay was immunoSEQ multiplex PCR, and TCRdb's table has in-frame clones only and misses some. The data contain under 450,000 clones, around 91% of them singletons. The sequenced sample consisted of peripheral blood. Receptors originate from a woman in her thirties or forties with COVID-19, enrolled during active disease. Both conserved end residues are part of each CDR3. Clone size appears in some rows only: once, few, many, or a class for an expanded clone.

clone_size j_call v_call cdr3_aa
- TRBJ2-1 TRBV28 CASSFPTSGRANEQFF
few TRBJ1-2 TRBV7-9 CASSVHGYGYTF
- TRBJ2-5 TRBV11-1 CASSWGQGLETQYF
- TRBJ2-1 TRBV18 CASSLTGYSYNEQFF
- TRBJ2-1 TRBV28 CASTHRRDRVVYNEQFF
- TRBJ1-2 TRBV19 CASRTAGGYTF
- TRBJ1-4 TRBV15 CATSLRTGGDEKLFF
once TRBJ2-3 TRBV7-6 CASSILTSSVVRTDTQYF
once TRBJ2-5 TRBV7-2 CASSLLGLAGGSETQYF
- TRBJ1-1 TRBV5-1 CASSLGTGELAFF
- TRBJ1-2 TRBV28 CASSLAGAVGYTF
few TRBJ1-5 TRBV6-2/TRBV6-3 CASSYSPLRGLQPQHF
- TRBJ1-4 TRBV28 CASSRAGGPTNEKLFF
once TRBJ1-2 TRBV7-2 CASSLGITGEGYTF
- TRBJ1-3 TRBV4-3 CASSQEDRIGNTIYF
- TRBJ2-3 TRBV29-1 CSVGQGSFTDTQYF
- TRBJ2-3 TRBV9 CASGSGGISTDTQYF
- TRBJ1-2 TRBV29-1 CSVEDSYYGYTF